This TCR beta chain was profiled in a study of T cells in Graves' hyperthyroidism and ophthalmopathy. In this sample, this clonotype turned up a few times. RNA transcripts were the template for amplifying TCR beta CDR3 regions. TCR CDR3 underwent first-round RT-PCR with the HTBI primer set. TCRdb called the multiplex PCR reads again in MiXCR, with one record for every CDR3 protein. The table has under 550,000 distinct CDR3 sequences, approximately 13% seen once; the top ten hold 5% to 6.5%. Germline lookup yields CDR1 LNHDA and CDR2 SQIVND (reference sequence). The CDR3 has 15 amino acids. Trimming took off 3 bases at V and 1 base at J, with 12 bases between the two ends.

The sample was blood. The TCR originated in a young woman with Graves' hyperthyroidism. The chain combines TRBV19 with TRBJ1-2; no reliable D call. The CDR3 sequence: CASSISRAYNYGYTF. DNA of the CDR3: TGTGCCAGTAGTATTTCCCGGGCCTATAACTATGGCTACACCTTC.